These 30 T cell receptor beta chains originate from one sample sequenced in a study of T cells in Graves' hyperthyroidism and ophthalmopathy. TCR beta CDR3 regions were amplified from RNA transcripts. The TCR CDR3 first-round RT-PCR relied on the HTBI primer set. MiXCR was run by TCRdb on the multiplex PCR reads, yielding one entry per CDR3 protein. The table shows approximately 740,000 distinct CDR3 sequences, with roughly 15% occurring only once. Sample: blood. These receptors were taken from a woman between 18 and 30 years old with Graves' hyperthyroidism.

This clonotype was detected many times. The CDR3 nucleotides are TGTGCCAGCAGCTTAGCGCTCAGTCCGGCAGATACGCAGTATTTT. Its translation: CASSLALSPADTQYF. The genes are TRBV7-9 and TRBJ2-3, with D uncertain. The CDR3 totals 15 residues. V lost 0 bases and J 4 bases, leaving 11 bases between the germline ends. Germline-derived CDR1 and CDR2 are SEHNR and FQNEAQ (reference sequence).

The sample holds one count of this clonotype. The chain carries TRBV28 and TRBJ2-7; D is undetermined. Germline CDR1 and CDR2: MDHEN and SYDVKM. With 7 bases removed from V and 6 bases from J, the gap between germline ends came to 22 bases. The CDR3 contains 15 residues. The CDR3 here is CASIPLGVSYAEQYF. The CDR3 nucleotides are TGTGCCAGCATCCCCCTCGGCGTTTCCTACGCCGAGCAGTACTTC.

The V and J genes are TRBV19 and TRBJ2-2; 9 nucleotides align to TRBD2. After removal of 7 bases from V and 7 bases from J, the junction contained 13 bases not matched to a gene. This CDR3 region has 16 residues. Germline V gene sequence: CDR1 LNHDA, CDR2 SQIVND (reference sequence). CDR3 loop: CASTDPGGLAGGELFF. The CDR3 DNA is TGTGCCAGTACCGACCCCGGGGGACTAGCCGGCGGGGAGCTGTTTTTT. The full variable domain, completed using reference TRBV19 and TRBJ2-2, is DGGITQSPKYLFRKEGQNVTLSCEQNLNHDAMYWYRQDPGQGLRLIYYSQIVNDFQKGDIAEGYSVSREKKESFPLTVTSAQKNPTAFYLCASTDPGGLAGGELFFGEGSRLTVL.

This clonotype was counted only a few times. This sequence joins TRBV7-9 and TRBJ2-2; no clear D. Germline CDR1 is SEHNR and CDR2 is FQNEAQ (reference sequence). The CDR3 runs to 13 residues. V was shortened by 5 bases and J by 4 bases, with 8 bases between the two germline ends. Here the CDR3 DNA reads TGTGCCAGCAGCCCCGAGTCCACCGGGGAGCTGTTTTTT. It codes for CASSPESTGELFF. The complete variable domain, with remaining parts taken from reference TRBV7-9 and TRBJ2-2, reads DTGVSQNPRHKITKRGQNVTFRCDPISEHNRLYWYRQTLGQGPEFLTYFQNEAQLEKSRLLSDRFSAERPKGSFSTLEIQRTEQGDSAMYLCASSPESTGELFFGEGSRLTVL.

This sequence joins TRBV20-1 and TRBJ2-7; 7 bases agree with TRBD1. Germline CDR1 reads DFQATT; CDR2 reads SNEGSKA (reference sequence). This CDR3 is 13 amino acids long. Trimming at V came to 1 base and at J to 4 bases, leaving 4 bases not matched to a gene. CDR3 in DNA: TGCAGTGCTAGAGTTAGGGGGCAATACGAGCAGTACTTC. Its translation: CSARVRGQYEQYF.

The chain carries TRBV13 and TRBJ2-1, with 7 bases matching TRBD1. J was trimmed by 9 bases and V by 5 bases; bases with no gene match: 10. CDR3 size: 14 residues. Germline V gives CDR1 PRHDT, CDR2 FYEKMQ (reference sequence). The CDR3 DNA follows: TGTGCCAGCAGCCCCACGACAGGGTGGAGTGAGCAGTTCTTC. The encoded protein is CASSPTTGWSEQFF.

With respect to this clonotype: A junction boundary mismatches the germline segment, possibly from a read error. V gene TRBV13 combines with J gene TRBJ2-2; either TRBD1 or TRBD2 may fit D (5 bases each). Germline CDR1 reads PRHDT; CDR2 reads FYEKMQ (reference sequence). The CDR3 sequence is 16 residues long. CDR3 protein: CASSLGPGTNTGELLF. CDR3 bases: TGTGCCAGCAGCTTAGGCCCCGGGACCAACACCGGGGAGCTGCTTTTT.

The chain links TRBV4-1 to TRBJ2-7; 11 nucleotides agree with TRBD2. Germline assignment: CDR1 MGHRA and CDR2 YSYEKL. CDR3 length equals 15 residues. Trimming removed 4 bases from V and 3 bases from J; junction bases left unmatched: 5. This CDR3 reads CASSLTTSGSYEQYF. In nucleotides, the CDR3 is TGCGCCAGCAGCCTTACTACTAGCGGGAGCTACGAGCAGTACTTC.

The table lists this clonotype with many counts. The chain joins TRBV3-1 to TRBJ2-3, with a possible D match to TRBD2 (5 bases). Trimming cost V 3 bases and J 4 bases, with 8 bases left between them. Germline assignment: CDR1 LGHDT and CDR2 YNNKEL (reference sequence). This CDR3 has 13 amino acids. The CDR3 DNA reads as TGTGCCAGCAGCCAGTGGACTTCAGATACGCAGTATTTT. Translated: CASSQWTSDTQYF.

On this clonotype: This clone may be a read error of a much larger clone one base away. The chain recombines TRBV30 with TRBJ2-1, with D possibly matching TRBD1 (5 bases). Trimming took 0 bases from V and 10 from J, leaving 10 bases between them. Germline CDR1 GTSNPN, CDR2 SVGIG (reference sequence). CDR3 length: 12 residues. CDR3 DNA sequence: TGTGCCTGGAGTGTGGGGCGGCGCGAGCAGTTCTTC. It codes for CAWSVGRREQFF.

This clonotype was seen a few times. CDR3 loop: CASSDPADRVGEQYF. The CDR3 DNA reads as TGTGCCAGCAGTGACCCAGCGGATCGGGTGGGCGAGCAGTACTTC. The genes are TRBV6-1 and TRBJ2-7, with a weak D call TRBD2 (5 bases). The V gene lost 3 bases and the J gene lost 6 bases, with 18 bases spanning the gap. CDR1 is MNHNS, CDR2 SASEGT, per germline. The CDR3 contains 15 residues.

This clonotype was detected many times. The rearrangement joins TRBV4-1 to TRBJ1-1; TRBD1 might be the D (6 bases). Trimming removed 6 bases at V and 4 bases at J, with 15 bases between. The CDR3 has 14 residues. Germline V gives CDR1 MGHRA, CDR2 YSYEKL. CDR3 residues: CASRPQGEITEAFF. The CDR3 coding sequence is TGCGCCAGCAGGCCACAGGGCGAGATCACTGAAGCTTTCTTT.

This clonotype has at least ten counts. The chain carries TRBV28 and TRBJ2-7; no clear D gene. Germline assignment: CDR1 MDHEN and CDR2 SYDVKM. Trimming stripped 4 bases from V and 3 bases from J, with 19 bases between. The CDR3 spans 16 residues. The CDR3 here is CASSSVGSHNLYEQYF. The CDR3 bases are TGTGCCAGCAGTTCCGTAGGGTCGCACAACCTCTACGAGCAGTACTTC.

This clonotype was counted at least ten times. V and J are TRBV7-9 and TRBJ2-5; possible D gene TRBD2, 6 bases. The CDR3 has 17 residues. The germline gives CDR1 SEHNR, CDR2 FQNEAQ (reference sequence). Trimming shortened V by 5 bases and J by 5 bases, and 24 bases separated the two germline ends. The CDR3: CASSPRGTGVRGETQYF. CDR3 coding DNA: TGTGCCAGCAGCCCCCGGGGGACGGGAGTGCGTGGGGAGACCCAGTACTTC. The complete variable domain, with remaining parts taken from reference TRBV7-9 and TRBJ2-5, reads DTGVSQNPRHKITKRGQNVTFRCDPISEHNRLYWYRQTLGQGPEFLTYFQNEAQLEKSRLLSDRFSAERPKGSFSTLEIQRTEQGDSAMYLCASSPRGTGVRGETQYFGPGTRLLVL.

Ten or more counts support this clonotype. V and J are TRBV18 and TRBJ1-2; a possible D gene is TRBD1 (5 bases). Deletions cut 2 bases from V and 5 bases from J, with 12 bases between. This CDR3 is 14 amino acids long. CDR1 and CDR2 (germline): KGHSH, LQKENI. CDR3 in amino acids: CASSPSGTEYGYTF. CDR3 DNA: TGTGCCAGCTCACCAAGCGGGACGGAATATGGCTACACCTTC.

This clonotype was found a few times. The gene calls are TRBV6-2 or TRBV6-3 and TRBJ2-7; 7 bases align to TRBD1. V lost 6 bases to trimming and J lost 4 bases; unmatched junction nucleotides: 18. Germline values: CDR1 MNHEY, CDR2 SVGEGT. The CDR3 has 17 amino acids. The DNA of the CDR3 is TGTGCCAGCAGCGACCCAACAGGGGACCACTTCTTTTACGAGCAGTACTTC. Protein: CASSDPTGDHFFYEQYF.

CDR3 DNA sequence: TGCGCCAGCAGCTGGGAGGTGGGCACTGAAGCTTTCTTT. Translating it yields CASSWEVGTEAFF. The rearrangement links TRBV5-1 to TRBJ1-1; D ambiguous. Germline V gene lookup returns CDR1 SGHRS and CDR2 YFSETQ. The V gene lost 3 bases and the J gene lost 4 bases, with 10 bases spanning the gap. The CDR3 is 13 amino acids.

This clonotype was observed a few times. The rearrangement uses TRBV15 and TRBJ2-3; D gene ambiguous. V lost 9 bases and J lost 3, with 16 bases in between. Looked up from germline, CDR1 is LNHNV and CDR2 is YYDKDF (reference sequence). The CDR3 extends over 14 amino acids. The CDR3 reads CATKGSPMTDTQYF. CDR3 sequence (DNA): TGTGCCACTAAGGGATCCCCTATGACAGATACGCAGTATTTT.

The chain couples TRBV20-1 to TRBJ1-6; no clear D gene. With 0 bases removed from V and 9 bases from J, the gap between germline ends came to 15 bases. Germline V CDR1 and CDR2: DFQATT, SNEGSKA (reference sequence). The CDR3 has 15 residues. CDR3 in DNA: TGCAGTGCTAGAGAATTCGAGGGAAGAGGTTCACCCCTCCACTTT. Its translation is CSAREFEGRGSPLHF.

This clonotype was counted ten times or more. The chain has TRBV7-2 and TRBJ2-2; 7 nucleotides match TRBD1. The CDR3 is made up of 16 amino acids. With 6 bases clipped from V and 2 bases from J, the junction kept 9 bases outside the gene matches. CDR1 SGHTA and CDR2 FQGNSA come from the germline V gene. In DNA form, the CDR3 reads TGTGCCAGCAGACCGAGACAGGGCCGAAACACCGGGGAGCTGTTTTTT. Translated, it gives CASRPRQGRNTGELFF.

This clonotype was picked up many times. The CDR3 coding sequence is TGTGCCACCAGTGAGTCAGGGGAGAGCACTGAAGCTTTCTTT. Its protein is CATSESGESTEAFF. The rearrangement uses TRBV24-1 and TRBJ1-1, with a possible D match to TRBD1 (6 bases). The CDR3 covers 14 residues. Germline lookup yields CDR1 KGHDR and CDR2 SFDVKD. The V end was cut by 4 bases, the J end by 4 bases, with 12 bases between.

The CDR3 sequence is CASSSPGTGSHGYGYTF. In DNA form, the CDR3 reads TGTGCCAGCAGCTCCCCCGGGACAGGTTCTCACGGCTATGGCTACACCTTC. The chain joins TRBV7-9 to TRBJ1-2; 8 bases map to TRBD1. V lost 4 bases, J lost 4 bases, and 14 bases stayed unmatched. The germline V gene has CDR1 SEHNR and CDR2 FQNEAQ (reference sequence). CDR3 length: 17 amino acids. Full variable domain (rest looked up from reference TRBV7-9 and TRBJ1-2): DTGVSQNPRHKITKRGQNVTFRCDPISEHNRLYWYRQTLGQGPEFLTYFQNEAQLEKSRLLSDRFSAERPKGSFSTLEIQRTEQGDSAMYLCASSSPGTGSHGYGYTFGSGTRLTVV.

As concerns this clonotype: An end of the junction differs from the germline gene, which may be a read error. CDR3 region: CANSTDRGRIFGNTYEQFF. The CDR3 nucleotides read TGCGCCAACAGCACTGACAGGGGGAGAATATTTGGGAATACCTACGAGCAGTTCTTC. This chain uses TRBV5-1 with TRBJ2-7; 9 bases are shared with TRBD1. The DNA end is a closer match to TRBJ2-1, so the J assignment may be wrong. Germline loops: CDR1 SGHRS, CDR2 YFSETQ. This CDR3 is built from 19 residues.

This clonotype has at least ten counts. The V and J genes are TRBV18 and TRBJ2-2; D tentatively reads TRBD1 or TRBD2 (5 bases each). CDR3 length: 16 residues. The V end lost 3 bases, the J end lost 2 bases, and 13 bases lay between the germline ends. Germline V gene sequence: CDR1 KGHSH, CDR2 LQKENI. DNA for the CDR3: TGTGCCAGCTCACCTAAGCCGGGGCCTAACACCGGGGAGCTGTTTTTT. Its translation is CASSPKPGPNTGELFF.

In this sample, this clonotype turned up many times. The chain uses TRBV15 and TRBJ2-3; D not certain. This CDR3 contains 13 residues. V was shortened by 0 bases and J by 6 bases, with 7 bases between the two germline ends. The germline V gene encodes CDR1 LNHNV and CDR2 YYDKDF (reference sequence). The CDR3 protein is CATSRDYEDTQYF. The CDR3 DNA reads as TGTGCCACCAGCAGAGACTACGAGGATACGCAGTATTTT.

Ten or more counts support this clonotype. The chain links TRBV30 to TRBJ1-5; no clear D gene. CDR1 and CDR2 from the germline V gene are GTSNPN and SVGIG (reference sequence). The CDR3 is made up of 13 amino acids. With 2 bases removed from V and 3 bases from J, the gap between germline ends came to 8 bases. CDR3 residues: CAWSRRINQPQHF. DNA for the CDR3: TGTGCCTGGAGTCGCCGCATCAATCAGCCCCAGCATTTT.

This clonotype has at least ten counts. The chain recombines TRBV30 with TRBJ2-7; D perhaps matches TRBD2 (5 bases). The CDR3 loop spans 13 amino acids. Per the germline V gene, CDR1 is GTSNPN and CDR2 is SVGIG (reference sequence). The V gene lost 2 bases and the J gene lost 7 bases, with 15 bases spanning the gap. DNA of the CDR3: TGTGCCTGGAGTCGGGGTCCAATTGAGGAGCAGTACTTC. Amino acids: CAWSRGPIEEQYF. Full variable domain (missing parts from reference TRBV30 and TRBJ2-7): SQTIHQWPATLVQPVGSPLSLECTVEGTSNPNLYWYRQAAGRGLQLLFYSVGIGQISSEVPQNLSASRPQDRQFILSSKKLLLSDSGFYLCAWSRGPIEEQYFGPGTRLTVT.

In its sample, this clonotype was seen many times. CDR3 nucleotide sequence: TGTGCCAGTTCCGTCACAGCGAGCTCCTACAATGAGCAGTTCTTC. This encodes CASSVTASSYNEQFF. The rearrangement joins TRBV6-1 to TRBJ2-1; D uncertain. Germline-derived CDR1 and CDR2 are MNHNS and SASEGT. The CDR3 length is 15 residues. Trimming took 9 bases from V and 0 from J, leaving 15 bases between them.

This clonotype occurred many times. The rearrangement links TRBV28 to TRBJ2-3; 11 bases agree with TRBD2. V gave up 8 bases and J gave up 5 bases; unmatched junction bases: 6. The CDR3 runs 14 residues. Germline V gives CDR1 MDHEN, CDR2 SYDVKM. The CDR3 DNA sequence: TGTGCCAGCTCCGGGACTAGCGGAAGAGATACGCAGTATTTT. This sequence encodes CASSGTSGRDTQYF.

The chain links TRBV27 to TRBJ2-1, with TRBD2 matching over 10 bases. The V gene end was trimmed by 5 bases and the J gene end by 6 bases; junction bases not matched to a gene: 4. Germline-derived CDR1 and CDR2 are MNHEY and SMNVEV (reference sequence). The length of the CDR3 is 14 residues. The CDR3 DNA follows: TGTGCCAGCAGTCTAGCGGGAGTTTTCAATGAGCAGTTCTTC. It codes for CASSLAGVFNEQFF.